This entry is about one TCR beta chain. CDR3 length equals 16 residues. Germline loops: CDR1 KGHSH, CDR2 LQKENI. Trimming cost V 1 base and J 0 bases; bases outside gene matches: 4. Here immunoSEQ multiplex PCR was the method, and the copy in TCRdb shows in-frame clones only, minus some. Found here are 95,000 to 120,000 clones, over 75% of them singletons; the top ten hold 8% to 9%. These data come from a study of blood T cell repertoires in COVID-19. The origin of this receptor is a woman aged 70-85 years who had recovered from COVID-19. Sequenced: peripheral blood. The V call is TRBV18, the J call TRBJ2-7, with 9 bases aligning to TRBD2. CDR3 DNA sequence: TGTGCCAGCTCACCACGGGGTAGCGGGAGCTCCTACGAGCAGTACTTC. This encodes CASSPRGSGSSYEQYF. Using reference TRBV18 and TRBJ2-7 for the parts outside the CDR3, the full variable domain is NAGVMQNPRHLVRRRGQEARLRCSPMKGHSHVYWYRQLPEEGLKFMVYLQKENIIDESGMPKERFSAEFPKEGPSILRIQQVVRGDSAAYFCASSPRGSGSSYEQYFGPGTRLTVT.